A selection of T cell receptor beta chains follows, all from one sample in a study of blood T cells in healthy people across ages. A single record per CDR3 protein comes from TCRdb applying MiXCR to the 5' RACE reads. The sample shows some 1.5 million distinct CDR3 sequences, roughly 27% of them seen only once. Sequencing was carried out using blood. The origin of the receptors is a woman between 25 and 40 years old in good health. The CDR3 runs from the conserved cysteine through the conserved F or W. Each record gives: clone size, D gene, J gene, V gene, CDR3 protein, CDR3 DNA. D genes are given only for firm matches. Expanded clones are given a class, and other clones once, few, many or no size at all.

>.|.|TRBJ1-5|TRBV9
CASSGGRFSNQPQHF
TGTGCCAGCAGCGGTGGACGCTTTAGCAATCAGCCCCAGCATTTT
>many|.|TRBJ2-5|TRBV11-3
CASSSGQIQETQYF
TGTGCCAGCAGCTCCGGACAGATACAAGAGACCCAGTACTTC
>.|.|TRBJ2-1|TRBV20-1
CSAKSRRSYNEQFF
TGCAGTGCTAAGTCCCGACGCTCCTACAATGAGCAGTTCTTC
>many|.|TRBJ2-5|TRBV20-1
CSAIVAAQETQYF
TGCAGTGCTATTGTCGCAGCGCAAGAGACCCAGTACTTC
>few|.|TRBJ1-5|TRBV20-1
CSAREGHGYNQPQHF
TGCAGTGCTAGAGAGGGGCACGGGTACAATCAGCCCCAGCATTTT
>.|.|TRBJ1-1|TRBV7-2
CASSLTSLGGTEAFF
TGTGCCAGCAGCTTAACGAGCTTGGGCGGAACTGAAGCTTTCTTT
>few|.|TRBJ2-2|TRBV4-1
CASSQEIPGLRVGELFF
TGCGCCAGCAGCCAAGAGATTCCGGGTCTGAGGGTCGGGGAGCTGTTTTTT
>many|.|TRBJ2-3|TRBV9
CASSVVLGTQYF
TGTGCCAGCAGCGTAGTGTTGGGTACGCAGTATTTT
>.|.|TRBJ2-5|TRBV20-1
CSAGQAYSQSETQYF
TGCAGTGCAGGGCAGGCGTATTCCCAAAGTGAGACCCAGTACTTC
>few|.|TRBJ1-6|TRBV2
CASSARQAYNSPLHF
TGTGCCAGCAGTGCAAGACAGGCCTATAATTCACCCCTCCACTTT
>.|.|TRBJ2-3|TRBV2
CASSSQGLGTDTQYF
TGTGCCAGCAGTTCTCAGGGTTTGGGCACAGATACGCAGTATTTT
>.|TRBD1|TRBJ2-2|TRBV7-7
CASSLEGQVNTGELFF
TGTGCCAGCAGCTTAGAAGGACAGGTTAACACCGGGGAGCTGTTTTTT
>many|TRBD2|TRBJ2-5|TRBV12-3/TRBV12-4
CASSQLLGLAGKETQYF
TGTGCCAGCAGCCAACTCCTTGGACTAGCGGGGAAAGAGACCCAGTACTTC
>.|TRBD2|TRBJ2-1|TRBV6-5
CASRPLAGGLNGQFF
TGTGCCAGCAGGCCATTAGCGGGAGGGCTCAATGGGCAGTTCTTC
>many|TRBD2|TRBJ2-1|TRBV3-1
CASSQGLAITYNEQFF
TGTGCCAGCAGCCAAGGACTAGCGATTACTTACAATGAGCAGTTCTTC
>.|.|TRBJ2-3|TRBV12-3/TRBV12-4
CASSFLVGTDTQYF
TGTGCCAGCAGTTTTTTAGTGGGGACAGATACGCAGTATTTT
>few|.|TRBJ2-6|TRBV12-3/TRBV12-4
CASSQLARSGANVLTF
TGTGCCAGCAGTCAGCTCGCGCGGTCTGGGGCCAACGTCCTGACTTTC
>.|TRBD1|TRBJ1-1|TRBV20-1
CSASRQGGMNTEAFF
TGCAGTGCTTCCCGACAGGGGGGCATGAACACTGAAGCTTTCTTT
>.|TRBD1|TRBJ2-7|TRBV7-2
CAGSSGTGAYEQYF
TGTGCCGGCAGTTCCGGGACAGGAGCCTACGAGCAGTACTTC
>few|TRBD2|TRBJ2-3|TRBV12-3/TRBV12-4
CASKNKLIAGTTDTQYF
TGTGCCAGCAAGAATAAGCTTATAGCGGGGACCACAGATACGCAGTATTTT
>.|.|TRBJ2-7|TRBV18
CASSPGLMDEQYF
TGTGCCAGCTCACCCGGACTCATGGACGAGCAGTACTTC
>.|.|TRBJ1-2|TRBV29-1
CSVRHAGAISGYTF
TGCAGCGTCCGGCATGCGGGGGCGATTAGTGGCTACACCTTC
>.|.|TRBJ1-1|TRBV5-1
CASARLGAEAFF
TGCGCCAGCGCTAGATTAGGCGCTGAAGCTTTCTTT
>.|TRBD1|TRBJ2-1|TRBV7-2
CASSIGQGRPSGDYNEQFF
TGTGCCAGCAGCATAGGACAGGGGAGGCCTAGCGGTGACTACAATGAGCAGTTCTTC
>.|TRBD1|TRBJ1-2|TRBV6-5
CASSRDRLRGYTF
TGTGCCAGCAGTCGGGACAGGCTCCGTGGCTACACCTTC
>.|.|TRBJ2-5|TRBV6-2/TRBV6-3
CASWAYRETQYF
TGTGCCAGCTGGGCATACCGGGAGACCCAGTACTTC
>.|.|TRBJ2-2|TRBV29-1
CSVQGTNTGELFF
TGCAGCGTCCAGGGAACGAACACCGGGGAGCTGTTTTTT
>.|.|TRBJ2-7|TRBV5-1
CASSPGPVPDEQYF
TGCGCCAGCAGCCCTGGACCTGTCCCGGACGAGCAGTACTTC
>few|.|TRBJ2-7|TRBV28
CASCEGTLGEQYF
TGTGCCAGCTGTGAAGGGACCCTGGGCGAGCAGTACTTC
>.|.|TRBJ2-3|TRBV11-2
CASGSGDTQYF
TGTGCCAGCGGATCAGGGGATACGCAGTATTTT
>many|TRBD1|TRBJ1-2|TRBV5-5
CASSLAQGAGGYTF
TGTGCCAGCAGCTTAGCACAGGGGGCGGGAGGCTACACCTTC
>.|.|TRBJ1-2|TRBV9
CASSLQAGNYGYTF
TGTGCCAGCAGCCTTCAGGCAGGGAACTATGGCTACACCTTC
>.|.|TRBJ2-5|TRBV24-1
CATSTAGSSKQYF
TGTGCCACCAGTACCGCGGGAAGCTCCAAGCAGTACTTC
>few|.|TRBJ2-7|TRBV2
CASITGISTYEQYF
TGTGCCAGCATCACCGGCATAAGCACCTACGAGCAGTACTTC
>.|.|TRBJ1-2|TRBV3-1
CASSHIQGAYGYTF
TGTGCCAGCAGCCATATCCAGGGTGCCTATGGCTACACCTTC
>few|.|TRBJ2-6|TRBV12-3/TRBV12-4
CASSSPPVGANVLTF
TGTGCCAGCAGTTCCCCCCCCGTTGGGGCCAACGTCCTGACTTTC
>many|.|TRBJ2-1|TRBV6-5
CASSRTALGEQFF
TGTGCCAGCAGTAGGACAGCACTGGGTGAGCAGTTCTTC
>many|TRBD1|TRBJ2-1|TRBV7-9
CASSYDRVPFQFVQFF
TGTGCCAGCAGCTACGACAGGGTCCCCTTTCAATTTGTGCAGTTCTTC
>many|.|TRBJ2-7|TRBV18
CASSPQYGGLEQYF
TGTGCCAGCTCACCACAATACGGGGGACTCGAGCAGTACTTC
>many|TRBD2|TRBJ2-7|TRBV28
CASRSLLRGGYEQYF
TGTGCCAGCAGAAGCCTCTTGCGGGGGGGATACGAGCAGTACTTC
>.|.|TRBJ1-2|TRBV27
CASSFRVGVGYTF
TGTGCCAGCAGTTTTCGGGTTGGGGTTGGCTACACCTTC
>.|.|TRBJ2-7|TRBV3-1
CASSCRTAVDEQYF
TGTGCCAGCAGCTGTAGGACAGCAGTCGACGAGCAGTACTTC
>.|TRBD1|TRBJ1-2|TRBV15
CATSRDGQGTGYTF
TGTGCCACCAGCAGAGACGGACAGGGAACTGGCTACACCTTC
>.|.|TRBJ2-6|TRBV5-5
CVSSQVGGGANVLTF
TGTGTCAGCAGCCAGGTCGGGGGTGGGGCCAACGTCCTGACTTTC
>few|TRBD2|TRBJ2-7|TRBV29-1
CEIRGGFYEQYF
TGCGAAATCCGCGGGGGATTCTACGAGCAGTACTTC
>few|.|TRBJ1-2|TRBV30
CAWSLTGYGYTF
TGTGCCTGGAGTTTGACGGGCTATGGCTACACCTTC
>many|.|TRBJ2-4|TRBV20-1
CSASSQAVNIQYF
TGCAGTGCTAGCTCCCAAGCGGTAAACATTCAGTACTTC
>few|.|TRBJ2-2|TRBV7-2
CASSLAGGPGELFF
TGTGCCAGCAGCTTAGCCGGGGGCCCAGGGGAGCTGTTTTTT